This T cell receptor beta chain was captured in a study of cytomegalovirus exposure and HLA in healthy donors. Study outcomes and limitations: Later work associated roughly 17,000 TCR beta sequences with HLA alleles at 0.05 false discovery rate. Other equally common chains were less clonally expanded than HLA-associated TCR beta chains, a later analysis showed.

Primers included in the PCR were 60 Vbeta and 13 Jbeta primers. Libraries were prepared by immunoSEQ multiplex PCR; TCRdb keeps only in-frame clonotypes and omits some of them. The sample includes approximately 32,000 clones, 90% of them seen just once. As for this clone: Its antigen is undetermined.

This CDR3 spans 15 amino acids. Germline lookup yields CDR1 MNHEY and CDR2 SVGAGI. Trimming stripped 6 bases from V and 2 bases from J, with 15 bases between. The clonotype comes from a woman aged 18 to 35 in good health and CMV-seronegative. V usage is TRBV6-5 and J usage is TRBJ2-3; D is perhaps TRBD2 (6 bases). The sequenced sample was PBMCs. The chain's CDR3 is CASSRNSGYTDTQYF. The CDR3 DNA sequence: TGTGCCAGCAGCCGTAATAGCGGCTACACAGATACGCAGTATTTT.